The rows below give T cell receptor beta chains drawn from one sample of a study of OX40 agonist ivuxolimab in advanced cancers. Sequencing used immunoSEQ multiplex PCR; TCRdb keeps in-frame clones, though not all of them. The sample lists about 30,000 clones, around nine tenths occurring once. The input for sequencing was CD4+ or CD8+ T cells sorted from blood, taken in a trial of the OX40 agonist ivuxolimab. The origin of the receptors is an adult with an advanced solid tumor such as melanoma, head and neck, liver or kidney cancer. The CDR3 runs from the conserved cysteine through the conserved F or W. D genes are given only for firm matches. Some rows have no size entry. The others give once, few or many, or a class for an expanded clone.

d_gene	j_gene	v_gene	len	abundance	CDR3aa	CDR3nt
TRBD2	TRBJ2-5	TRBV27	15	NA	CASSPERDRWETQYF	TGTGCCAGCAGCCCAGAGCGGGACCGGTGGGAGACCCAGTACTTC
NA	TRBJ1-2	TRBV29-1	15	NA	CSVPDSSKTNYGYTF	TGCAGCGTTCCGGACAGCTCAAAAACGAACTATGGCTACACCTTC
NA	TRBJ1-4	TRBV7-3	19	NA	CASSLGQGSAGGINEKLFF	TGTGCCAGCAGCTTAGGTCAGGGTTCGGCCGGGGGGATTAATGAAAAACTGTTTTTT
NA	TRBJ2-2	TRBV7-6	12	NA	CASSSITGELFF	TGTGCCAGCAGCTCAATTACCGGGGAGCTGTTTTTT
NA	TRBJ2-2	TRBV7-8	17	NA	CASSLVPAGANTGELFF	TGTGCCAGCAGCTTAGTTCCCGCGGGGGCAAACACCGGGGAGCTGTTTTTT
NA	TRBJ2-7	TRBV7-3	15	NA	CASSPRGGDSYEQYF	TGTGCCAGCAGCCCGAGAGGGGGGGACTCCTACGAGCAGTACTTC
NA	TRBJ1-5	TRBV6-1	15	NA	CASSDFLNSNQPQHF	TGTGCCAGCAGTGATTTCTTGAATAGCAATCAGCCCCAGCATTTT
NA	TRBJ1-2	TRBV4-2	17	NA	CASRKSGWGQVDYGYTF	TGTGCCAGCAGAAAAAGCGGCTGGGGTCAGGTCGACTATGGCTACACCTTC
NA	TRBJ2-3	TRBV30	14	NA	CAWSPELHTDTQYF	TGTGCCTGGAGCCCAGAGCTACACACAGATACGCAGTATTTT
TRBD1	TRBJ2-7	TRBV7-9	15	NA	CASSLRDRPLYEQYF	TGTGCCAGCAGCCTAAGGGACAGGCCCTTATACGAGCAGTACTTC
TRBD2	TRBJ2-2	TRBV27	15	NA	CASSSGRGNTGELFF	TGTGCCAGCAGTTCGGGGAGGGGTAACACCGGGGAGCTGTTTTTT
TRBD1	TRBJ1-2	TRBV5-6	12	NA	CASSFGTGGYTF	TGTGCCAGCAGCTTCGGGACAGGCGGCTACACCTTC
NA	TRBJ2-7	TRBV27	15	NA	CASTLVGGLTYEQYF	TGTGCCAGCACCTTGGTTGGCGGACTTACTTACGAGCAGTACTTC
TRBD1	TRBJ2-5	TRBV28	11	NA	CASLDRVNQYF	TGTGCCAGCCTTGACAGGGTGAACCAGTACTTC
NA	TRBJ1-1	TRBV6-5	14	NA	CASSYSTENTEAFF	TGTGCCAGCAGTTACTCGACAGAGAACACTGAAGCTTTCTTT
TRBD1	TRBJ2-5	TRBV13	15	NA	CASSLVDRGVETQYF	TGTGCCAGCAGCTTAGTGGACAGGGGAGTGGAGACCCAGTACTTC
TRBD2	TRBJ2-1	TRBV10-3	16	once	CAITSDRLAGGDEQFF	TGTGCCATCACCTCCGACCGACTAGCGGGGGGGGATGAGCAGTTCTTC
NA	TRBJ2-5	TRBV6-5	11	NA	CASSSPRTQYF	TGTGCCAGCAGCTCTCCCAGGACCCAGTACTTC
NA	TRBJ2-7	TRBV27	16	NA	CASSLFGASSSYEQYF	TGTGCCAGCAGTTTATTTGGGGCGAGCAGCTCCTACGAGCAGTACTTC
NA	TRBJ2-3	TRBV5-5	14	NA	CASSLVSATDTQYF	TGTGCCAGCAGCTTGGTGTCAGCCACAGATACGCAGTATTTT
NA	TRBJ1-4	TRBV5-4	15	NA	CASSLDGESGEKLFF	TGTGCCAGCAGCTTGGATGGGGAGTCTGGAGAAAAACTGTTTTTT
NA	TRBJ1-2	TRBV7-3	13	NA	CASSLDQGFGYTF	TGTGCCAGCAGCTTAGACCAGGGTTTTGGCTACACCTTC
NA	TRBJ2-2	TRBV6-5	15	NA	CASSQPPSHTGELFF	TGTGCCAGCAGCCAACCCCCATCTCACACCGGGGAGCTGTTTTTT
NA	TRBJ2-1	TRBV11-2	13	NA	CASSFTGASEQFF	TGTGCCAGCAGCTTTACCGGGGCAAGTGAGCAGTTCTTC
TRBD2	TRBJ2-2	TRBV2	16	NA	CASSEMTSVNTGELFF	TGTGCCAGCAGTGAGATGACTAGCGTCAACACCGGGGAGCTGTTTTTT
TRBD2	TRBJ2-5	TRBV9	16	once	CASSVGVAGGRETQYF	TGTGCCAGCAGCGTAGGAGTAGCGGGGGGGCGGGAGACCCAGTACTTC
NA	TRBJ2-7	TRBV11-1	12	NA	CASSLGASEQYF	TGTGCCAGCAGCTTAGGGGCTAGCGAGCAGTACTTC
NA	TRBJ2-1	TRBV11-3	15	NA	CASSHRTGSYNEQFF	TGTGCCAGCAGTCACCGGACGGGGTCCTACAATGAGCAGTTCTTC
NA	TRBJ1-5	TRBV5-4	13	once	CASSPDPNQPQHF	TGTGCCAGCAGCCCCGACCCGAATCAGCCCCAGCATTTT
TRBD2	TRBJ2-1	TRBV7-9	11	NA	CASSPSGGVFF	TGTGCCAGCAGCCCTAGCGGGGGGGTGTTCTTC
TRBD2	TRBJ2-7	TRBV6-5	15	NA	CASRGTSGRAYEQYF	TGTGCCAGCAGAGGGACTAGCGGGAGGGCCTACGAGCAGTACTTC
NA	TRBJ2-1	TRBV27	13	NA	CASRPGSNNEQFF	TGTGCCAGCAGACCGGGCTCAAACAATGAGCAGTTCTTC
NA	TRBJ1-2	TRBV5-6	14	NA	CASSLDRHNYGYTF	TGTGCCAGCAGCTTGGACCGACACAACTATGGCTACACCTTC
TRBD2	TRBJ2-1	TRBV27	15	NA	CASSFLAGGGDEQFF	TGTGCCAGCAGTTTTTTAGCGGGAGGGGGAGATGAGCAGTTCTTC
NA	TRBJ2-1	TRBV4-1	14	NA	CASSQVNQRNEQFF	TGCGCCAGCAGCCAAGTGAACCAGCGAAATGAGCAGTTCTTC
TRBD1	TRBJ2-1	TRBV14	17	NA	CASSHLPRDRSYNEQFF	TGTGCCAGCAGCCACCTTCCCCGGGACAGGTCCTACAATGAGCAGTTCTTC